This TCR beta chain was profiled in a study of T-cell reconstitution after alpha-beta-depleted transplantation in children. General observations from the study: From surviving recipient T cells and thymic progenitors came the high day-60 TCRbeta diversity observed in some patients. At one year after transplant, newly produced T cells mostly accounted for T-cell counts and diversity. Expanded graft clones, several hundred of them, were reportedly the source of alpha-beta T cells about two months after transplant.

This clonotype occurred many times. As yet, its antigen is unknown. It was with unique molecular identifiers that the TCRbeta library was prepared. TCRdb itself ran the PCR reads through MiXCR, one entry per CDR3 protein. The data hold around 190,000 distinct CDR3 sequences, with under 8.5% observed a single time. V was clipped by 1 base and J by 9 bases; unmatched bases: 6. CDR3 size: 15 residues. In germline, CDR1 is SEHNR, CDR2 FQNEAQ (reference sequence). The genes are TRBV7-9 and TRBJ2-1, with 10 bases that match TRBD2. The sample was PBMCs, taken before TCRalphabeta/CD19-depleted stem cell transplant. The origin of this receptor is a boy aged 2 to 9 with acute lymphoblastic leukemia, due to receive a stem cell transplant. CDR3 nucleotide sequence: TGTGCCAGCAGCTTAGAAAGCGGGAGGGCGGGTGAGCAGTTCTTC. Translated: CASSLESGRAGEQFF. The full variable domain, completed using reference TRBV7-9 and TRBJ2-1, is DTGVSQNPRHKITKRGQNVTFRCDPISEHNRLYWYRQTLGQGPEFLTYFQNEAQLEKSRLLSDRFSAERPKGSFSTLEIQRTEQGDSAMYLCASSLESGRAGEQFFGPGTRLTVL.